This TCR beta chain appears in the sequencing data of a study of Ad26.COV2.S vaccination and SARS-CoV-2 variants. TCRdb's copy holds only in-frame clones and misses some; the assay was immunoSEQ multiplex PCR. The table records around 320,000 clones, 85% of them present only once. The treatment is: around 19 received Ad26.COV2.S at low or high dose, single or two shots; about 5 received placebo; per-sample allocation not given. Sampling took place 63 days after the first vaccine or placebo injection. There are 13 residues in the CDR3. The ends were cut back, 4 bases at V and 5 bases at J, with 12 bases in the middle. Germline V gene data show CDR1 as SGHRS and CDR2 as YFSETQ.

The TCR comes from a person aged 18 to 59 who received the Ad26.COV2.S COVID-19 vaccine or a placebo. The sample was peripheral blood, taken in a trial of Ad26.COV2.S vaccine versus placebo. The gene calls are TRBV5-1 and TRBJ2-5; no definite D call. The CDR3: CASSRVEVETQYF. The CDR3 DNA reads TGCGCCAGCAGCCGCGTCGAGGTTGAGACCCAGTACTTC.